This T cell receptor beta chain was identified during a study of blood T cell repertoires in COVID-19. Study details: PBMCs, B-cell-depleted T cells, or T cells provided the cDNA or gDNA that made up the material.

Trimming took 0 bases from V and 2 from J; bases not matched to a gene: 2. Germline CDR1 is SGHKS and CDR2 is YYEKEE (reference sequence). CDR3 length: 15 amino acids. As processed by the authors: Reference gene primer amplification gave nucleated cell count estimates. TCRdb's table, derived via immunoSEQ multiplex PCR, lists solely in-frame clones and lacks some. Clone size and the V and J calls come from that table; the DNA yielded D and trimming. The repertoire consists of about 130,000 clones, with roughly 69% occurring once and the leading ten covering approximately 2%. The sequenced sample consisted of peripheral blood. The chain links TRBV5-5 to TRBJ2-3; 8 bases map to TRBD2. This TCR was recovered from a woman between 70 and 85 years old with acute or convalescent COVID-19. The CDR3 DNA reads TGTGCCAGCAGCTTGGAAGCGGGAGACACAGATACGCAGTATTTT. This encodes CASSLEAGDTDTQYF.